These T cell receptor beta chains were read from a single sample in a study of T-cell memory formation after mild COVID-19. Using its own MiXCR run on the 5' RACE reads, TCRdb lists one record per CDR3 protein. The sample lists approximately 260,000 distinct CDR3 sequences; about 16% were seen once. Input material: PBMCs or a T cell subset sorted from them (not recorded which). These receptors were taken from a man aged 18 to 30 who had mild COVID-19 (a few samples of this study predate the infection). Cell type and time point are not known. The CDR3 runs from the conserved cysteine through the conserved F or W. The D gene is left open where the match is weak. Size values are once, few and many counts, or a class for expanded clones, and some rows have none.

TRBJ1-2 | NA | TRBV7-9 | TRBD1 | 15 | TGTGCCAGCAGCTTAAGGCCAGGGGGGGCCTATGGCTACACCTTC | CASSLRPGGAYGYTF
TRBJ1-1 | few | TRBV20-1 | TRBD1 | 13 | TGCAGTGCTAGTGAGCAGGGGGGCACTGAAGCTTTCTTT | CSASEQGGTEAFF
TRBJ2-3 | NA | TRBV4-3 | NA | 15 | TGCGCCAGCAGCCAAGCGGGACGGCAAAAAGATACGCAGTATTTT | CASSQAGRQKDTQYF
TRBJ1-5 | few | TRBV12-3/TRBV12-4 | NA | 15 | TGTGCCAGCAGTCCTCGGACAGCTTCCAATCAGCCCCAGCATTTT | CASSPRTASNQPQHF
TRBJ2-1 | many | TRBV7-2 | NA | 14 | TGTGCCAGCAGCTTAGGAGGACAGTACAATGAGCAGTTCTTC | CASSLGGQYNEQFF
TRBJ2-5 | few | TRBV7-6 | TRBD1 | 15 | TGTGCCAGCAGCCCTCGACAGGGGCCCCGGGAGACCCAGTACTTC | CASSPRQGPRETQYF
TRBJ1-6 | few | TRBV7-9 | NA | 14 | TGTGCCAGCAGCTCAGGGGCAGGGAATTCACCCCTCCACTTT | CASSSGAGNSPLHF
TRBJ1-1 | many | TRBV28 | NA | 11 | TGTGCCAGCAGTGTTAGCACTGAAGCTTTCTTT | CASSVSTEAFF
TRBJ2-4 | few | TRBV5-1 | TRBD2 | 19 | TGCGCCAGCAGCTCCTATGGGACTAGCGGGGCGCCCTCCAAAAACATTCAGTACTTC | CASSSYGTSGAPSKNIQYF
TRBJ2-2 | once | TRBV18 | NA | 15 | TGTGCCAGCTCACCACAGGGAACGAACACCGGGGAGCTGTTTTTT | CASSPQGTNTGELFF
TRBJ2-3 | NA | TRBV5-1 | TRBD1 | 14 | TGTGCCAGCAGCTTAGGACAGGGGGGGGATACGCAGTATTTT | CASSLGQGGDTQYF
TRBJ2-3 | NA | TRBV20-1 | TRBD2 | 14 | TGCAGTGCCCTAGCGGGGGGCGGCACAGATACGCAGTATTTT | CSALAGGGTDTQYF
TRBJ1-1 | many | TRBV7-3 | NA | 14 | TGTGCCAGCAGCCAGAGTGGGACCGTCTCTGAAGCTTTCTTT | CASSQSGTVSEAFF
TRBJ2-1 | NA | TRBV12-3/TRBV12-4 | NA | 14 | TGTGCCAGCAGTTTCGCGTCCACCCTCAATGAGCAGTTCTTC | CASSFASTLNEQFF
TRBJ1-4 | many | TRBV28 | NA | 16 | TGTGCCAGCAGTTCTCCGGGGATGGGGGCGAATGAAAAACTGTTTTTT | CASSSPGMGANEKLFF
TRBJ2-4 | few | TRBV29-1 | TRBD2 | 17 | TGCAGCGTTCGATGGACTAGCGGGGATCTAGCCAAAAACATTCAGTACTTC | CSVRWTSGDLAKNIQYF
TRBJ2-1 | many | TRBV5-1 | TRBD2 | 15 | TGCGCCAGCAGCTTGATCGGCGGGGGGGCGAATGAGCAGTTCTTC | CASSLIGGGANEQFF